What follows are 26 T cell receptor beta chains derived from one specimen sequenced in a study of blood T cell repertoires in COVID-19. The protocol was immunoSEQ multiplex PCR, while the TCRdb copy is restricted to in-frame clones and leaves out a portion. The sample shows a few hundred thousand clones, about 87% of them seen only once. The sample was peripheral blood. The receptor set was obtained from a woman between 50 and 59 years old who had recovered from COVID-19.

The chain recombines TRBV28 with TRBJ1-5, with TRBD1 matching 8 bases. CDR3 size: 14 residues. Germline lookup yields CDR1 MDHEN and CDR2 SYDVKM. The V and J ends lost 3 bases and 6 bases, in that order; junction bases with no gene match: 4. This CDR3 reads CASSFVQGVQPQHF. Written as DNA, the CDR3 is TGTGCCAGCAGTTTCGTACAGGGGGTTCAGCCCCAGCATTTT.

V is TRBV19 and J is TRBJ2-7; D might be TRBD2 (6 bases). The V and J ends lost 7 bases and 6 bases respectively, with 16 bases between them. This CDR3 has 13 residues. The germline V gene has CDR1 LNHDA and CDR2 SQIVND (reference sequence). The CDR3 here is CASKRTAEGEQYF. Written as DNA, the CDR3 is TGTGCCAGTAAAAGGACGGCGGAGGGCGAGCAGTACTTC.

The chain's CDR3 is CASSSLDRGVRDKNIQYF. The CDR3 DNA reads as TGTGCCAGCAGCTCGTTAGACAGGGGGGTTCGAGACAAAAACATTCAGTACTTC. This chain uses TRBV7-9 with TRBJ2-4; the match to TRBD1 covers 9 bases. This CDR3 spans 18 amino acids. CDR1 SEHNR and CDR2 FQNEAQ come from the germline V gene (reference sequence). The V and J ends lost 4 bases and 3 bases, in that order; junction bases with no gene match: 13.

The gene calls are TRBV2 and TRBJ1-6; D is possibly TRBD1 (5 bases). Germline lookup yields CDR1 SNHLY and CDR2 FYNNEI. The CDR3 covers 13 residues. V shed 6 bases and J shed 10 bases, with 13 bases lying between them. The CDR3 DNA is TGTGCCAGCAGCTGGACATCGGTCTCACCCCTCCACTTT. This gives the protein CASSWTSVSPLHF.

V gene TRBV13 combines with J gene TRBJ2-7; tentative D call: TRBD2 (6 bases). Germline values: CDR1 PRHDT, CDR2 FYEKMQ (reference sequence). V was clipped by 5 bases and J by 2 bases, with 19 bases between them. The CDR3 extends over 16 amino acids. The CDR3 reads CASSQQAGTGTYEQYF. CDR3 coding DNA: TGTGCCAGCAGCCAGCAAGCCGGGACTGGGACCTACGAGCAGTACTTC.

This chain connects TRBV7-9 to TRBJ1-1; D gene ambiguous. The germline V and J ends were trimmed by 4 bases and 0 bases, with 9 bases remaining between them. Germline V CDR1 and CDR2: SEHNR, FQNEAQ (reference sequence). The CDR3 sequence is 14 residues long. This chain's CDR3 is CASSYVEVNTEAFF. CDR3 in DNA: TGTGCCAGCAGCTACGTAGAGGTGAACACTGAAGCTTTCTTT.

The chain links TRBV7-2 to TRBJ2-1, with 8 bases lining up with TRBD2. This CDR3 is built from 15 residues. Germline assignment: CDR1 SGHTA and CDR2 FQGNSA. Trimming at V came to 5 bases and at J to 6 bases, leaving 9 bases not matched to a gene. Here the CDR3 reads CASSQVLAGSNEQFF. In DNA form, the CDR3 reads TGTGCCAGCAGCCAAGTGCTAGCGGGTTCCAATGAGCAGTTCTTC.

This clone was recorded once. CDR3 nucleotide sequence: TGTGCCAGCAGTGTGCCGACAGGGCGAAGGGAGACCCAGTACTTC. Its translation: CASSVPTGRRETQYF. This chain uses TRBV2 with TRBJ2-5, with 7 bases matching TRBD1. V lost 4 bases and J lost 5; bases outside the gene matches: 10. The CDR3 sequence is 15 residues long. Looked up from germline, CDR1 is SNHLY and CDR2 is FYNNEI.

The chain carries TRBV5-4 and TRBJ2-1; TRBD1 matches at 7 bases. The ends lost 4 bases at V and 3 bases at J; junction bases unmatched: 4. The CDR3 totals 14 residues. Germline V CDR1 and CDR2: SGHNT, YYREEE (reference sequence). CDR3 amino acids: CASSRGQLYNEQFF. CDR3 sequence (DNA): TGTGCCAGCAGCCGGGGACAGCTCTACAATGAGCAGTTCTTC.

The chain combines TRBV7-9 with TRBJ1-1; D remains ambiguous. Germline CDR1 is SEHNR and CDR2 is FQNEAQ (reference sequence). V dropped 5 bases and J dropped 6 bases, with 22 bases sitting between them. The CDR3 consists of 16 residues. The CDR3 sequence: CASSRGGGGESPEAFF. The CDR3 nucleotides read TGTGCCAGCAGCCGCGGCGGAGGCGGGGAATCTCCTGAAGCTTTCTTT.

The CDR3 coding sequence is TGTGCCAGCAGCCAAGTTAGCGGGAGTGGCGGTGAGCAGTTCTTC. Translating it yields CASSQVSGSGGEQFF. This chain uses TRBV14 with TRBJ2-1; 9 bases map to TRBD2. From germline, CDR1 is SGHDN and CDR2 FVKESK. The junction had 7 bases not matched to a gene; V was cut back by 1 base and J by 9 bases. The CDR3 length is 15 residues.

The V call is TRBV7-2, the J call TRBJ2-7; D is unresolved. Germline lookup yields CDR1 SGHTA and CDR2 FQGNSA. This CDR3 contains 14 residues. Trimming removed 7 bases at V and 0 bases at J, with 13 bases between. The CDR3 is CASKPYGVSYEQYF. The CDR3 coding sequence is TGTGCCAGCAAACCATACGGTGTCTCCTACGAGCAGTACTTC. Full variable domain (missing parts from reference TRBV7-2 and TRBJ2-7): GAGVSQSPSNKVTEKGKDVELRCDPISGHTALYWYRQSLGQGLEFLIYFQGNSAPDKSGLPSDRFSAERTGGSVSTLTIQRTQQEDSAVYLCASKPYGVSYEQYFGPGTRLTVT.

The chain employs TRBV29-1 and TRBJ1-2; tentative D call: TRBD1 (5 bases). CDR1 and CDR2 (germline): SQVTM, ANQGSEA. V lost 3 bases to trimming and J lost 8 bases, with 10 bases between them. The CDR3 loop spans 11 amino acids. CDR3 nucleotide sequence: TGCAGCGTTGAGCAGGGCGAAGGCTACACCTTC. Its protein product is CSVEQGEGYTF.

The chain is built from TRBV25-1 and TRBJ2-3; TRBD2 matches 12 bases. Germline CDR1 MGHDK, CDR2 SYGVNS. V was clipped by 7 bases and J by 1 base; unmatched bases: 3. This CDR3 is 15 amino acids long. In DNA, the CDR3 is TGTGCCAGCAACCCTAGCGGGAGGGGCACAGATACGCAGTATTTT. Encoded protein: CASNPSGRGTDTQYF.

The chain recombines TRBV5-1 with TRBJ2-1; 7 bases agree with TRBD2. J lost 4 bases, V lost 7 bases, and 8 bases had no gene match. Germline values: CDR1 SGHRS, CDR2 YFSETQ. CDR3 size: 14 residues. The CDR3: CASARGGGYNEQFF. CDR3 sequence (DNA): TGCGCCAGCGCACGGGGCGGGGGTTACAATGAGCAGTTCTTC.

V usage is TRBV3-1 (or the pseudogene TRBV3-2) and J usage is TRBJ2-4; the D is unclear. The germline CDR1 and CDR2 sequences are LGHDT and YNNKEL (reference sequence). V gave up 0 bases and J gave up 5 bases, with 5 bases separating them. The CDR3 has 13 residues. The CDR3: CASSQDLQNIQYF. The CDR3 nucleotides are TGTGCCAGCAGCCAAGACCTCCAAAACATTCAGTACTTC.

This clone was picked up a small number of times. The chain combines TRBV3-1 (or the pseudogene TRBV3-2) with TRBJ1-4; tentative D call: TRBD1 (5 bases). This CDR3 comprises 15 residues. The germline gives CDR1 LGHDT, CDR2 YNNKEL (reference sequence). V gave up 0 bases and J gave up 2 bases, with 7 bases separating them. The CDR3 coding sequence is TGTGCCAGCAGCCAAGACAGGGCTACTAATGAAAAACTGTTTTTT. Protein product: CASSQDRATNEKLFF.

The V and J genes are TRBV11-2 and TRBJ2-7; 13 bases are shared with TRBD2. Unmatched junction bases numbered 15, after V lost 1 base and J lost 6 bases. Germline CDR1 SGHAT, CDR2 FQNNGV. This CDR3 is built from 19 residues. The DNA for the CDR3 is TGTGCCAGCAGCTTAGCCCTCTCCCTTTTACTAGCGGGAGGGCCCGAGCAGTACTTC. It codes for CASSLALSLLLAGGPEQYF.

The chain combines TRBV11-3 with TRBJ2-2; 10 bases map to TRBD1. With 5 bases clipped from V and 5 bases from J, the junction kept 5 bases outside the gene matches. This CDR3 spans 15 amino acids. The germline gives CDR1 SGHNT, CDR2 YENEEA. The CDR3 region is CASSPRGQGTGELFF. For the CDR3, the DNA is TGTGCCAGCAGCCCAAGGGGACAGGGGACCGGGGAGCTGTTTTTT.

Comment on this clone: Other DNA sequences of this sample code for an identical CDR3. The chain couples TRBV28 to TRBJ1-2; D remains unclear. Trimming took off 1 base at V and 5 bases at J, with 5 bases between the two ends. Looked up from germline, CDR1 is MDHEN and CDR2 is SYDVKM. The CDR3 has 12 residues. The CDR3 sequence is CASSLSGYGYTF. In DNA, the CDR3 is TGTGCCAGCAGTTTATCGGGGTATGGCTACACCTTC.

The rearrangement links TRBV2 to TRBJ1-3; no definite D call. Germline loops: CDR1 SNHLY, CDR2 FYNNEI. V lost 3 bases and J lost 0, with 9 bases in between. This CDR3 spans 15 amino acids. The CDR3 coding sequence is TGTGCCAGCAGTGATAGGCAGCGCTCTGGAAACACCATATATTTT. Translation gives CASSDRQRSGNTIYF.

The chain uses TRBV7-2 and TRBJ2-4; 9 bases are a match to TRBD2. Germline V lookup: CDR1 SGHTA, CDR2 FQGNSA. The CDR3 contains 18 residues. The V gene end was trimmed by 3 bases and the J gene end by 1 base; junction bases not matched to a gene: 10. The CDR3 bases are TGTGCCAGCAGCTTGGGCTGGCGGGGGGGCCTCGCCAAAAACATTCAGTACTTC. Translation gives CASSLGWRGGLAKNIQYF.

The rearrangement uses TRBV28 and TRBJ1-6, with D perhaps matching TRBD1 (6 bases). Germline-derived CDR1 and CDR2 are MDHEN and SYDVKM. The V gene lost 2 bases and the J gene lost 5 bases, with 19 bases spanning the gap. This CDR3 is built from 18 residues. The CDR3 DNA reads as TGTGCCAGCAGTTTAGAAGCTCACAGGGCTCCAGATAATTCACCCCTCCACTTT. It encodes CASSLEAHRAPDNSPLHF.

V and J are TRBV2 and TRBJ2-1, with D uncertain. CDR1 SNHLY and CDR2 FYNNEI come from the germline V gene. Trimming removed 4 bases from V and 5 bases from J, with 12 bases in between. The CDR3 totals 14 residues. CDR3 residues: CASSVERSHNEQFF. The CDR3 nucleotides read TGTGCCAGCAGTGTTGAAAGGAGCCACAATGAGCAGTTCTTC.

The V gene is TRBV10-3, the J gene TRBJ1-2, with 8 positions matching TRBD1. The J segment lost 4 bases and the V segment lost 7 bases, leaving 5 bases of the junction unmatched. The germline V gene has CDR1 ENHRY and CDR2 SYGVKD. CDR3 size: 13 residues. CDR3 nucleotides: TGTGCCATCACAGGGGGCGATGGCTATGGCTACACCTTC. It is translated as CAITGGDGYGYTF.

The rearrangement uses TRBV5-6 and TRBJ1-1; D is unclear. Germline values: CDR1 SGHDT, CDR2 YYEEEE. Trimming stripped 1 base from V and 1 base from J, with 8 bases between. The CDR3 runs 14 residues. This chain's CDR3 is CASSLWAENTEAFF. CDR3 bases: TGTGCCAGCAGCTTGTGGGCAGAGAACACTGAAGCTTTCTTT.